This T cell receptor beta chain was obtained from a study of blood T cell repertoires in COVID-19. Study in general: PBMCs, B-cell-depleted T cells, or T cells provided the cDNA or gDNA that made up the material.

This CDR3 has 15 amino acids. The V and J ends lost 4 bases and 4 bases, in that order; junction bases with no gene match: 10. Germline CDR1 and CDR2: SGDLS and YYNGEE. Individuals drawn from 24 US areas were roughly 18 to 95 years old. Per the study methods: From reference gene primer amplification, estimates of nucleated cell counts were derived. This table comes from immunoSEQ multiplex PCR, and its TCRdb copy is limited to in-frame clones, with some not included. Clonal size and the V and J genes are those of that table, whereas D and trimming came from the DNA. The table records about 380,000 clones, 88% of them present only once.

This receptor was identified in a woman between 18 and 29 years old who had recovered from COVID-19. V is TRBV9 and J is TRBJ2-5, with 7 bases fitting TRBD2. The sample consisted of PBMCs or T cells enriched from blood (not recorded which). This CDR3 reads CASSRGGSSGETQYF. In DNA, the CDR3 is TGTGCCAGCAGCAGAGGCGGGAGTAGCGGAGAGACCCAGTACTTC.